This T cell receptor beta chain emerged from a study of monozygotic twins with inflammatory bowel disease. This CDR3 has 16 amino acids. Germline-derived CDR1 and CDR2 are SGHVS and FNYEAQ. The study's findings and limits: Patients got different immunosuppressive treatments, which may have made their repertoires more variable. No difference in repertoire similarity was seen between concordant and discordant twins, possibly because power was limited.

To note about this clonotype: Its cognate antigen is unknown.

Researchers ran eight separate cDNA reactions for each sample. cDNA encoding TCRalpha and TCRbeta underwent two nested PCRs of approximately 17 and 9 cycles, each of which was followed by bead purification. One entry per CDR3 protein, without DNA, is what TCRdb gives after re-calling the 5' RACE reads. The sample has approximately 160,000 distinct CDR3 sequences. Specimen: blood. The clonotype originates from a human donor with ulcerative colitis or Crohn's disease, or a healthy co-twin of an affected twin (not recorded which). The gene calls are TRBV7-6 and TRBJ2-7; the D gene TCRdb calls, TRBD1, cannot be checked with no DNA. Here the CDR3 reads CASSLAPRTGGYEQYF.